This T cell receptor (beta chain) was profiled in a study of vaccination and CD4 T cells after COVID-19. The ends lost 3 bases at V and 6 bases at J; junction bases unmatched: 5. Germline lookup yields CDR1 LNHNV and CDR2 YYDKDF (reference sequence). The CDR3 is 14 amino acids. The Oncomine TCR Beta short-read assay was what sequenced the DNA obtained from cultured CD4+ T cells. TCRdb re-called the PCR reads with MiXCR, one entry per CDR3 protein. In the table there are fewer than 20,000 distinct CDR3 sequences, 47% of which are singletons. Treatment of the sample: roughly ten-day PBMC culture with coronavirus spike peptide pools or control peptides (ViraFEST assay). To note about this clonotype: Its matching antigen is unknown.

The rearrangement joins TRBV15 to TRBJ1-2, with 9 bases that match TRBD1. The sample here was CD4+ T cells from blood, cultured in vitro, taken before SARS-CoV-2 vaccination. This clonotype was obtained from a human donor who had recovered from COVID-19. The CDR3 sequence is CATSSGDRAHGYTF. The CDR3 DNA is TGTGCCACCAGCAGTGGGGACAGGGCACATGGCTACACCTTC.